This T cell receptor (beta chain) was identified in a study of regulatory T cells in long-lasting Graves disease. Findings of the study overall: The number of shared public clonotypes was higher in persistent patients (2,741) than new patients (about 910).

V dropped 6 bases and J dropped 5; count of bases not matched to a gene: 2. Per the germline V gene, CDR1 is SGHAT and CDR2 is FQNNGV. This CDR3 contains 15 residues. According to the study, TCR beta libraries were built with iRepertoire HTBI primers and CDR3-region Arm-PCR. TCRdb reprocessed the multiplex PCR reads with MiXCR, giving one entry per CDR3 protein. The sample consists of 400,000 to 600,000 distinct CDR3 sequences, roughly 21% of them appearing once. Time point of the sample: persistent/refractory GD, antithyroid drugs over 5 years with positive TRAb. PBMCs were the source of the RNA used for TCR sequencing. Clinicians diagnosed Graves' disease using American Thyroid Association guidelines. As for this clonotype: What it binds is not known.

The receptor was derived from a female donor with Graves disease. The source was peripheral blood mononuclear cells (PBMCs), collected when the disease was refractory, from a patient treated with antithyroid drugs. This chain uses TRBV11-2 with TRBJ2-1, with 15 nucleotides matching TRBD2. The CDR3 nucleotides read TGTGCCAGCAGGGGGACTAGCGGGAGGAACAATGAGCAGTTCTTC. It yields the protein CASRGTSGRNNEQFF.